The 16 T cell receptor beta chains presented below share a single source sample, sequenced in a study of PD-1 blockade in classical Hodgkin lymphoma. Every patient experienced relapse after autologous stem cell transplantation, and brentuximab vedotin exposure varied. Sequencing used immunoSEQ multiplex PCR; TCRdb keeps in-frame clones, though not all of them. The repertoire holds about 94,000 clones, with 80% to 90% as singletons. The specimen was peripheral blood mononuclear cells (PBMCs), collected before the second cycle of nivolumab. Receptors were obtained from a human donor with classical Hodgkin lymphoma.

The rearrangement joins TRBV2 to TRBJ2-7, with D possibly being TRBD1 (6 bases). The germline V gene has CDR1 SNHLY and CDR2 FYNNEI. The CDR3 has 13 amino acids. V lost 7 bases and J lost 3, with 13 bases in between. The CDR3 loop is CASTKDRLYEQYF. The CDR3 DNA reads TGTGCCAGCACCAAAGACAGGCTCTACGAGCAGTACTTC. Combining the CDR3 with reference TRBV2 and TRBJ2-7 gives the whole variable domain EPEVTQTPSHQVTQMGQEVILRCVPISNHLYFYWYRQILGQKVEFLVSFYNNEISEKSEIFDDQFSVERPDGSNFTLKIRSTKLEDSAMYFCASTKDRLYEQYFGPGTRLTVT.

This clone was seen just once. The chain carries TRBV6-1 and TRBJ2-7; tentative D call: TRBD2 (5 bases). V was cut by 8 bases and J by 3 bases, with 8 bases left in between. The CDR3 runs 11 residues. Looked up from germline, CDR1 is MNHNS and CDR2 is SASEGT. The CDR3: CASGRGYEQYF. Here the CDR3 DNA reads TGTGCCAGCGGGAGAGGCTACGAGCAGTACTTC.

The chain employs TRBV6-1 and TRBJ2-7; 7 positions agree with TRBD1. From germline, CDR1 is MNHNS and CDR2 SASEGT. The CDR3 has 14 residues. The V gene end was trimmed by 5 bases and the J gene end by 1 base; junction bases not matched to a gene: 5. CDR3 region: CASSQLGQSYEQYF. For the CDR3, the DNA is TGTGCCAGCAGTCAGTTGGGACAGTCCTACGAGCAGTACTTC.

CDR3 protein: CASSSYRQATDTQYF. The CDR3 DNA is TGTGCCAGCAGTTCGTATAGGCAGGCCACAGATACGCAGTATTTT. This chain uses TRBV28 with TRBJ2-3; D is ambiguous. Germline V gives CDR1 MDHEN, CDR2 SYDVKM. Trimming took 4 bases from V and 2 from J, leaving 13 bases between them. This CDR3 has 15 amino acids.

The chain is built from TRBV11-3 and TRBJ2-3; TRBD2 agrees at 9 bases. V was pared by 3 bases and J by 1 base, with 2 bases of the junction left unmatched. The CDR3 consists of 15 residues. Germline CDR1 reads SGHNT; CDR2 reads YENEEA. CDR3 region: CASSFRTSGTDTQYF. The CDR3 DNA reads TGTGCCAGCAGCTTTAGGACTAGCGGCACAGATACGCAGTATTTT. Together with reference TRBV11-3 and TRBJ2-3, the CDR3 gives the full variable domain: EAGVVQSPRYKIIEKKQPVAFWCNPISGHNTLYWYLQNLGQGPELLIRYENEEAVDDSQLPKDRFSAERLKGVDSTLKIQPAELGDSAVYLCASSFRTSGTDTQYFGPGTRLTVL.

The genes are TRBV10-3 and TRBJ2-5; D not resolved. Germline V gene data show CDR1 as ENHRY and CDR2 as SYGVKD. V was trimmed by 6 bases and J by 4 bases, leaving 12 bases between them. The CDR3 is 13 residues long. CDR3 sequence: CAISLGSGETQYF. The DNA of the CDR3 is TGTGCCATCAGCTTGGGGTCCGGAGAGACCCAGTACTTC.

The J gene is TRBJ1-1, the V gene TRBV27; no clear D. From germline, CDR1 is MNHEY and CDR2 SMNVEV (reference sequence). CDR3 size: 13 residues. Trimming took 2 bases from V and 6 from J, leaving 10 bases between them. This chain's CDR3 is CASSLSGFAEAFF. In DNA, the CDR3 is TGTGCCAGCAGTTTAAGTGGGTTCGCTGAAGCTTTCTTT.

This clone showed up just once. CDR3: CASSFLGDSPLHF. DNA for the CDR3: TGTGCCAGCAGCTTCCTTGGGGATTCACCCCTCCACTTT. The chain carries TRBV11-2 and TRBJ1-6; D is uncertain. V lost 3 bases, J lost 8 bases, and 8 bases lay in between. Germline V lookup: CDR1 SGHAT, CDR2 FQNNGV. The CDR3 is 13 amino acids.

This chain joins TRBV10-1 and TRBJ2-3; D gene unclear. Germline CDR1 is WNHNN and CDR2 is SYGVQD (reference sequence). V was shortened by 8 bases and J by 0 bases, with 12 bases between the two germline ends. The CDR3 totals 14 residues. CDR3 sequence reads: CASSLSPSTDTQYF. In DNA form, the CDR3 reads TGCGCCAGCTCCCTCAGCCCTAGCACAGATACGCAGTATTTT.

The CDR3 spells CASSSGVWRGQTPYEQYF. CDR3 sequence (DNA): TGTGCCAGCAGCTCAGGCGTTTGGCGAGGCCAGACCCCCTACGAGCAGTACTTC. This rearrangement joins TRBV11-1 to TRBJ2-7; no clear D gene. V gave up 4 bases and J gave up 2 bases, with 24 bases separating them. Germline V gene sequence: CDR1 SGHAT, CDR2 FQDESV (reference sequence). The CDR3 is 18 residues long.

The rearrangement joins TRBV27 to TRBJ2-1, with TRBD1 matching 9 bases. The CDR3 is made up of 15 amino acids. Germline V gives CDR1 MNHEY, CDR2 SMNVEV (reference sequence). With V trimmed by 6 bases and J by 8 bases, 11 bases remained unmatched. The CDR3 nucleotides are TGTGCCAGCAGAATGAAGAGGACAGGGGCTCATGAGCAGTTCTTC. The encoded protein is CASRMKRTGAHEQFF.

The rearrangement links TRBV6-6 to TRBJ1-2, with unresolved D. The CDR3 has 15 residues. The germline V gene encodes CDR1 MNHNY and CDR2 SVGAGI (reference sequence). Trimming stripped 2 bases from V and 7 bases from J, with 17 bases between. DNA for the CDR3: TGTGCCAGCAGTTACACGGAGGGTTTAACAAGTGGCTACACCTTC. It codes for CASSYTEGLTSGYTF.

This sequence joins TRBV27 and TRBJ2-5; D is uncertain. The V gene lost 5 bases and the J gene lost 5 bases, with 9 bases spanning the gap. The CDR3 extends over 12 amino acids. CDR1 is MNHEY and CDR2 is SMNVEV in the germline V gene (reference sequence). DNA for the CDR3: TGTGCCAGCAGTGAAGATCCGGAGACCCAGTACTTC. It yields the protein CASSEDPETQYF.

DNA for the CDR3: TGTGCCAGCAGTCCCTACAGCGGCACTGAAGCTTTCTTT. This encodes CASSPYSGTEAFF. The chain combines TRBV28 with TRBJ1-1; D not resolved. Looked up from germline, CDR1 is MDHEN and CDR2 is SYDVKM. The CDR3 has 13 residues. The V end lost 5 bases, the J end lost 4 bases, and 11 bases lay between the germline ends.

The V call is TRBV7-9, the J call TRBJ1-4; maybe TRBD1 (5 bases). The CDR3 extends over 12 amino acids. Deletions cut 8 bases from V and 5 bases from J, with 9 bases between. Germline V CDR1 and CDR2: SEHNR, FQNEAQ (reference sequence). The CDR3 DNA follows: TGTGCCAGCGGGACGGAAAATGAAAAACTGTTTTTT. This sequence encodes CASGTENEKLFF. Filled out from reference TRBV7-9 and TRBJ1-4, the complete variable domain reads DTGVSQNPRHKITKRGQNVTFRCDPISEHNRLYWYRQTLGQGPEFLTYFQNEAQLEKSRLLSDRFSAERPKGSFSTLEIQRTEQGDSAMYLCASGTENEKLFFGSGTQLSVL.

This chain joins TRBV11-3 and TRBJ2-7, with 7 bases fitting TRBD1. The V and J ends lost 6 bases and 3 bases, in that order; junction bases with no gene match: 11. CDR3 length: 15 residues. The germline V gene encodes CDR1 SGHNT and CDR2 YENEEA. The CDR3 spells CASSKTTGSGYEQYF. The CDR3 DNA is TGTGCCAGCAGTAAAACGACAGGGAGCGGCTACGAGCAGTACTTC.